This entry is about one TCR beta chain. This clonotype was seen at least ten times. Its binding antigen is unknown. No clone much larger than this one lies a single base away; base qualities are absent. These data belong to a study of CD8 T cells in ankylosing spondylitis (dated by TCRdb to 2016 to 2017). About the full investigation: T cell receptor beta repertoires were profiled in healthy donors and ankylosing spondylitis patients so that disease-linked TCR variants could be found. Peripheral blood was sampled, and synovial fluid was also collected from ankylosing spondylitis patients. The full study cohort comprised around 25 ankylosing spondylitis patients and 85 to 120 healthy donors.

V sheds 0 bases and J sheds 2 bases, leaving 18 bases between their ends. Looking up the germline V gene yields CDR1 SGHAT and CDR2 FQNNGV. Its CDR3 holds 18 amino acids, cysteine through phenylalanine. Just CDR3 DNA is preserved here, 54 bases in frame from base 1. The full study reports these points: The disease-linked clones were reported as significantly enriched in matched synovial fluid samples from ankylosing spondylitis patients. The disease-linked clones had a CD8+ phenotype and were found at relatively low frequencies in peripheral blood. Blood from ankylosing spondylitis patients appeared to be characterized by a TCR beta motif made up of several highly homologous amino acid variants. Some TCR beta motif variants had previously been reported in synovial fluid and blood of reactive arthritis patients, which suggested common disease-initiation mechanisms.

Sequencer: Illumina HiSeq 2500. Quantitative 5'-RACE with molecular barcodes was used to prepare TCR beta libraries. Concerning the study's data processing: To identify disease-linked TCR variants, a new computational method was used, one built on a probabilistic model of VDJ rearrangement. TCRdb trimmed the raw reads at Q25, called clones with MiXCR and kept productive beta chains. Rows are unified per CDR3 protein, each entry keeping the most common DNA and genes. The V and J calls were determined by TCRdb, not by the authors. This sample has 200,000 or so distinct CDR3 sequences in its table, and roughly 18% of those were observed once. Of the sample, roughly 4% is held by the ten largest clones.

The sequence is built from TRBV11-2 and TRBJ2-3; the D call is possibly TRBD1 or TRBD2, each sharing 5 bases. This TCR came from a male donor aged 5-30 years with ankylosing spondylitis or in good health (not recorded which). Donor details come from another sample of the same person, matched by shared clones. Sequences were obtained from blood, either unsorted or a sorted T cell fraction (not recorded which). The CDR3 is CASSLEGFGGAHTDTQYF. The DNA sequence is given as TGTGCCAGCAGCTTAGAGGGCTTTGGGGGAGCACACACAGATACGCAGTATTTT. With the portions outside the CDR3 filled from the reference TRBV11-2 and TRBJ2-3 genes, the complete variable region becomes EAGVAQSPRYKIIEKRQSVAFWCNPISGHATLYWYQQILGQGPKLLIQFQNNGVVDDSQLPKDRFSAERLKGVDSTLKIQPAKLEDSAVYLCASSLEGFGGAHTDTQYFGPGTRLTVL.